This T cell receptor beta chain stems from a study of blood T cell repertoires in COVID-19 (dated by TCRdb to about 2020). In the study overall: Collaborator samples came from the United States, Italy and Spain and covered acute and convalescent phases of COVID-19. Subjects who had been exposed to COVID-19, were actively infected with it, or had recovered from it provided the deeply sampled blood TCRbeta repertoires that made up the dataset. The samples were drawn from two sources: the first 160 participants of the ongoing ImmuneRACE study, and fewer than 1,500 subjects contributed by 6 global collaborators. The sample metadata nearly always contained a de-identified subject ID, COVID-19 status, age in years and sex. Where available, HLA class I and class II types were obtained from metadata supplied by the sample provider rather than from assay-based typing. The prospective study material was composed of cDNA or gDNA derived from T cells, B-cell-depleted T cells, or PBMCs. The repertoires were released in a freely available public database intended as a resource for research on the immune response to SARS-CoV-2.

On this clone: The clone's antigen remains unknown. No quality values exist for individual bases; no much larger clone is one base distant.

From its cysteine to its phenylalanine, the CDR3 spans 17 amino acids. Only the CDR3 region is kept as DNA, spanning 51 bases read in frame from base 1. Based on the germline V gene (reference sequence), the CDR1 and CDR2 sequences are SGHNT and YYREEE. Germline trimming: 3 bases from V, 0 bases from J; junction bases outside gene matches: 9. TCRbeta CDR3 regions were amplified from genomic DNA by means of the immunoSEQ Assay, a bias-controlled multiplex PCR. As for the original processing: Nucleated cell counts per sample were estimated from amplification of reference gene primers within the assay. To quantify the absolute abundance of each unique TCRbeta CDR3 rearrangement, sequence reads were collapsed and filtered. For each sample, productive Simpson clonality was calculated as the square root of Simpson's diversity index over productive rearrangements. Held by TCRdb, this immuneACCESS table contains in-frame sequences only and omits some clones. Under half of the omission traces to an unresolved V gene where checked; the cause of the rest is unknown. The V and J calls and the clone size are those of that table, but D and trimming were determined from the DNA. Counted in this sample were about 99,000 clones; roughly 87% of them appeared once. In total, the top ten clones hold 5% to 8% of the sample.

The research as a whole found: The quantity of clinical and demographic metadata differed by source and by participant and was supplied without curation.

Whole blood was collected in K2EDTA tubes by collaborating institutions according to the institutions' own protocols. For TCRbeta analysis, collaborators shipped samples in one of three forms: frozen whole blood, isolated PBMCs, or DNA extracted from either of those sample types. This TCR derives from a human donor in a cohort sampled during active COVID-19. Sequencing used peripheral blood. Recombination linked TRBV5-4 to TRBJ1-3, with TRBD1 identical over 7 junction bases. CDR3 protein: CASSWTGQISSGNTIYF. The DNA sequence reads TGTGCCAGCAGCTGGACGGGACAGATAAGCTCTGGAAACACCATATATTTT.